This is a list of T cell receptor beta chains from one sample in a study of T cell responses to AZD1222 COVID-19 vaccine. The assay was immunoSEQ multiplex PCR, and TCRdb's table has in-frame clones only and misses some. This sample carries 100,000 or so clones, around nine tenths of them seen once, and the ten largest clones take under 2.5%. The starting material was peripheral blood, obtained 28 days after the second AZD1222 dose. The receptor source for this set is an adult who received the AZD1222 COVID-19 vaccine. CDR3s include the opening cysteine and the closing phenylalanine or tryptophan. A D gene is named only where the DNA matches it firmly.

CDR3: CATERTYGYTF
V: TRBV6-5
J: TRBJ1-2
D: -

CDR3: CATRQFQITEAFF
V: TRBV28
J: TRBJ1-1
D: -

CDR3: CASSPQGGGTEAFF
V: TRBV3-1/TRBV3-2
J: TRBJ1-1
D: TRBD1

CDR3: CASSPITGQGWNEQFF
V: TRBV19
J: TRBJ2-1
D: TRBD1

CDR3: CASSLSGSRPSGELFF
V: TRBV3-1/TRBV3-2
J: TRBJ2-2
D: TRBD2

CDR3: CASSLNQGPNTEAFF
V: TRBV7-3
J: TRBJ1-1
D: -

CDR3: CASSLGTAFNSPLHF
V: TRBV5-1
J: TRBJ1-6
D: -

CDR3: CASSQVDTIYF
V: TRBV3-1/TRBV3-2
J: TRBJ1-3
D: -

CDR3: CASRGVQLNSPLHF
V: TRBV6-5
J: TRBJ1-6
D: -

CDR3: CASSPGQGLANYGYTF
V: TRBV5-4
J: TRBJ1-2
D: -

CDR3: CASSLLGDIWAGDRTEAFF
V: TRBV11-2
J: TRBJ1-1
D: -

CDR3: CASSLRKGVMDYGYTF
V: TRBV7-9
J: TRBJ1-2
D: -

CDR3: CASSSEGPDTQYF
V: TRBV7-3
J: TRBJ2-3
D: -

CDR3: CASSYPGTSLNTIYF
V: TRBV6-5
J: TRBJ1-3
D: -

CDR3: CASSPLAGSTGELFF
V: TRBV3-1/TRBV3-2
J: TRBJ2-2
D: TRBD2

CDR3: CSVGTANSGNTIYF
V: TRBV29-1
J: TRBJ1-3
D: -

CDR3: CASSSLGVTSPSTDTQYF
V: TRBV5-1
J: TRBJ2-3
D: -

CDR3: CASSEKSLTGGAPYGYTF
V: TRBV10-1
J: TRBJ1-2
D: -

CDR3: CASSPGLTDTQYF
V: TRBV3-1/TRBV3-2
J: TRBJ2-3
D: -

CDR3: CASSESSGNEILTGELFF
V: TRBV6-1
J: TRBJ2-2
D: TRBD2

CDR3: CASSQQSHRTTTRADTQYF
V: TRBV4-1
J: TRBJ2-3
D: -

CDR3: CASSPDRNLNTEAFF
V: TRBV5-1
J: TRBJ1-1
D: TRBD1

CDR3: CASSSRGGAFGYTF
V: TRBV27
J: TRBJ1-2
D: -

CDR3: CASSESRDAYNEQFF
V: TRBV6-1
J: TRBJ2-1
D: -

CDR3: CASSASSRRPTRELFF
V: TRBV9
J: TRBJ2-2
D: -

CDR3: CASSPSAFTGGQNYGYTF
V: TRBV19
J: TRBJ1-2
D: TRBD1

CDR3: CASSWGLAEETQYF
V: TRBV7-2
J: TRBJ2-5
D: TRBD2

CDR3: CASSVTRDYSYEQYF
V: TRBV5-1
J: TRBJ2-7
D: TRBD2

CDR3: CASSALDRSNTGELFF
V: TRBV25-1
J: TRBJ2-2
D: TRBD1

CDR3: CATRLAGELTKNIQYF
V: TRBV15
J: TRBJ2-4
D: TRBD2

CDR3: CASSEDQGMNTEAFF
V: TRBV6-1
J: TRBJ1-1
D: -

CDR3: CASSQANRRDEQFF
V: TRBV4-1
J: TRBJ2-1
D: -

CDR3: CASSRAGTGVYNEQFF
V: TRBV4-1
J: TRBJ2-1
D: TRBD1